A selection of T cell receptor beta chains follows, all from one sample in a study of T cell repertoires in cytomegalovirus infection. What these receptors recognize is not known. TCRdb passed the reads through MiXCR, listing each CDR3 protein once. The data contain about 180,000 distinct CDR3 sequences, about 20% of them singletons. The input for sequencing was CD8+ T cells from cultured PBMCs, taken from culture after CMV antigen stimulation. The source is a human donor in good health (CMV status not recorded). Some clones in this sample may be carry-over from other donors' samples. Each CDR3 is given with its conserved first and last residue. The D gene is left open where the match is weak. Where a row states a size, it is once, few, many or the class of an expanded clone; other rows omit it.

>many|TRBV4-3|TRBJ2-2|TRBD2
TGCGCCAGCAGCCAAACCATCACTAGCGGGGGGAACACCGGGGAGCTGTTTTTT
CASSQTITSGGNTGELFF
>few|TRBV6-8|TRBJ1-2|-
TGTGCCAGCAGCCTAACTGACAGTGCATCCTATGGCTACACCTTC
CASSLTDSASYGYTF
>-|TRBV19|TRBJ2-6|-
TGTGCCAGTAGGACTTCAGGTTCGTTGGGGGCCGCCTTGTCGGGGGCCAACGTCCTGACTTTC
CASRTSGSLGAALSGANVLTF
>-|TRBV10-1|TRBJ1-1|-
TGCGCCAGCAGGAGGGACCTTGGGGACACTGAAGCTTTCTTT
CASRRDLGDTEAFF
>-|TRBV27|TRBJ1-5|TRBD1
TGTGCCAGCAGTTCTGACAGGGAAATCTATAGCAATCAGCCCCAGCATTTT
CASSSDREIYSNQPQHF
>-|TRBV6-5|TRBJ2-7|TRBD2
TGTGCCAGCAGTCTCGACGGGGGGAGGAACTACGAGCAGTACTTC
CASSLDGGRNYEQYF
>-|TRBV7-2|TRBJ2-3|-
TGTGCCAGCAGCTCAGTAAGCACAGATACGCAGTATTTT
CASSSVSTDTQYF
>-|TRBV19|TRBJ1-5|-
TGTGCCAGTAGTCCTACCCAGGGGTCTCAGCCCCAGCATTTT
CASSPTQGSQPQHF
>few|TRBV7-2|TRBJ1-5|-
TGTGCCAGCAGCTCGAAGTGGGGAATGAATCAGCCCCAGCATTTT
CASSSKWGMNQPQHF
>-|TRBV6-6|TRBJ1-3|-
TGTGCCAGCAGTGAGGGACGAGGATTTTGGGGAAACACCATATATTTT
CASSEGRGFWGNTIYF
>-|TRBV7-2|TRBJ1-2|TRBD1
TGTGCCAGCAGCTCCAGGGACAGGGCCTATGGCTACACCTTC
CASSSRDRAYGYTF
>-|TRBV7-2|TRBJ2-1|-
TGTGCCAGCAGCTCATCTGGCGGGGACTTCTCCTACAATGAGCAGTTCTTC
CASSSSGGDFSYNEQFF
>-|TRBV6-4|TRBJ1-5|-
TGTGCCAGCTCATGGCCCCAGCATTTT
CASSWPQHF
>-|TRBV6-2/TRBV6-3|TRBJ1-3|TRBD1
TGTGCCAGCAGCAGCCCGGGACAGGGGCCTGCAGTATTATATTTT
CASSSPGQGPAVLYF
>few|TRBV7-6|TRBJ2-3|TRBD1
TGTGCCAGCAGCGACAGGGGGGCCACAGATACGCAGTATTTT
CASSDRGATDTQYF
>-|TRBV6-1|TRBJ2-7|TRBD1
TGTGCCAGCAGAACCGGGACAGAAGTCTACGAGCAGTACTTC
CASRTGTEVYEQYF
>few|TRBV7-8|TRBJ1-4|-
TGTGCCAGCAGCTTCCCCTCGGTAAATGAAAAACTGTTTTTT
CASSFPSVNEKLFF
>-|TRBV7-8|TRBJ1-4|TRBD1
TGTGCCAGCAGCTTAGGGGACAGGGGGCGGGAAAAACTGTTTTTT
CASSLGDRGREKLFF
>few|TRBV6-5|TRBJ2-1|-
TGTGCCAGCAGTTACAGTCAGGGGATGGATGAGCAGTTCTTC
CASSYSQGMDEQFF
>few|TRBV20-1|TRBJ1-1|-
TGCAGTGCTAGGGAAAGCACTGAAGCTTTCTTT
CSARESTEAFF
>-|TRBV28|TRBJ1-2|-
TGTGCCAGCAGTTTGGATAGGCATGTTTACACCTTC
CASSLDRHVYTF
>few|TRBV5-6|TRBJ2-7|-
TGTGCCAGCTCCATCAGGGGCTCCTACGAGCAGTACTTC
CASSIRGSYEQYF
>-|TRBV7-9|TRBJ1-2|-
TGTGCCAGCAGCTCGACTTCGGGACAACTTTATGGCTACACCTTC
CASSSTSGQLYGYTF
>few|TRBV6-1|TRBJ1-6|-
TGTGCCAGCAGTGTAACAATAGGACAGAGCAAAAATTCACCCCTCCACTTT
CASSVTIGQSKNSPLHF
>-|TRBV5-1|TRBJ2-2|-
TGCGCCAGCAGCTTAAGTTCAGGGGCCTACACCGGGGAGCTGTTTTTT
CASSLSSGAYTGELFF
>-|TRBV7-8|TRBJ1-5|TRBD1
TGTGCCAGCAGCTTAGGGGGGGCAGGGGGAGGCCAGCCCCAGCATTTT
CASSLGGAGGGQPQHF
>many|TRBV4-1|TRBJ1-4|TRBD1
TGCGCCAGCAGCCAAGAGGCGGGACAGAGTCCGGGGGAAAAACTGTTTTTT
CASSQEAGQSPGEKLFF
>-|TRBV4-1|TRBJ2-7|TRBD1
TGCGCCAGCAGCCAAGATCCTCCATCCGGGACAGTCTACGAGCAGTACTTC
CASSQDPPSGTVYEQYF
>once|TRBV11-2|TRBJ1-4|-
TGTGCCAGCAGCCGTCGGGAGCGGATTAATGAAAAACTGTTTTTT
CASSRRERINEKLFF
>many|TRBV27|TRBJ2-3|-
TGTGCCAGCAGCAGGCGACAGGATCGCACAGATACGCAGTATTTT
CASSRRQDRTDTQYF
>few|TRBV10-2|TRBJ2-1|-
TGCGCCAGCAGTGGTAGGCCGGCCAATGAGCAGTTCTTC
CASSGRPANEQFF
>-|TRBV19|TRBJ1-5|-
TGTGCCAGCAGTCAGGGTCCTCTAAATCAGCCCCAGCATTTT
CASSQGPLNQPQHF
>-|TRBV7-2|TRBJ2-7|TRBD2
TGTGCCAGCAGCCCACTAGCGGAGTCCTACGAGCAGTACTTC
CASSPLAESYEQYF
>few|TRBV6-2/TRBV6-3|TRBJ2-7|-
TGTGCCAGCAGTTACGATACCGGGACAAGCTACGAGCAGTACTTC
CASSYDTGTSYEQYF
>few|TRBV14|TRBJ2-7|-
TGTGCCAGCAGCCAAGAAATAAGAGGGGACGAGCAGTACTTC
CASSQEIRGDEQYF
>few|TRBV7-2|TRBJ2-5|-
TGTGCCAGCAGCTTGAGTACAGGTCGTTCCGGTGTGGCCCAGTACTTC
CASSLSTGRSGVAQYF
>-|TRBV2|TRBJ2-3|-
TGTGCCAATAGGGGAAACTTCCGCACAGATACGCAGTATTTT
CANRGNFRTDTQYF
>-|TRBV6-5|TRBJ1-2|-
TGTGCCAGCAGTTACACGTCTCAGTATGGCTACACCTTC
CASSYTSQYGYTF
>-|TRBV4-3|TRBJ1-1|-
TGCGCCAGCAGCCAAGGGACGGGAATGAACACTGAAGCTTTCTTT
CASSQGTGMNTEAFF
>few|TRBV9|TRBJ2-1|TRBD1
TGTGCCAGCAGCGTAGCTGGTAGGACAGGGGTTGATGAGCAGTTCTTC
CASSVAGRTGVDEQFF
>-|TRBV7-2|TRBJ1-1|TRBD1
TGTGCCAGCAGCTTACTTCAGGGGGAGAATGAAGCTTTCTTT
CASSLLQGENEAFF
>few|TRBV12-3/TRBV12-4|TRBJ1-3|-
TGTGCCTGCGGGCAGGGGAACACCATATATTTT
CACGQGNTIYF
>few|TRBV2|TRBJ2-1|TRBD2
TGTGCCAGCAGTGCTGCGGGGGGGTGGAATGAGCAGTTCTTC
CASSAAGGWNEQFF
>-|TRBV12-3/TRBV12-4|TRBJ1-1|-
TGTGCCAGCAGTTTCAAGGGAATAACTGAAGCTTTCTTT
CASSFKGITEAFF
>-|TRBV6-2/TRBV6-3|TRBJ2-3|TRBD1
TGTGCCAGCAGTCCGGACAGGGCCCACCCTCACACAGATACGCAGTATTTT
CASSPDRAHPHTDTQYF
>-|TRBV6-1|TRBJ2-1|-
TGTGCCAGCAGTGCCCTAGGAAAAAATGAGCAGTTCTTC
CASSALGKNEQFF
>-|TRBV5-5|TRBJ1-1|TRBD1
TGTGCCACCTTAGGGGACAGCTTGAACACTGAAGCTTTCTTT
CATLGDSLNTEAFF
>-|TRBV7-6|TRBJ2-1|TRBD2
TGTGCCAGCAGCTACGCGGGGGACCTACAATATGAGCAGTTCTTC
CASSYAGDLQYEQFF